This TCR beta chain was documented in a study of T cells in Graves' hyperthyroidism and ophthalmopathy. The CDR3 contains 13 residues. V gave up 3 bases and J gave up 5 bases, with 8 bases separating them. Germline CDR1 ENHRY, CDR2 SYGVKD. This clonotype showed up many times. The TCR beta CDR3 regions underwent amplification using RNA transcripts as the source. Researchers ran a first-round RT-PCR on the TCR CDR3 using the HTBI primer set. From the multiplex PCR reads, TCRdb called clonotypes with MiXCR, one entry per CDR3 protein. The sample consists of approximately 870,000 distinct CDR3 sequences, 38% of them appearing once.

The material sequenced was blood. This clonotype originated in a young man with Graves' hyperthyroidism. V gene TRBV10-3 combines with J gene TRBJ1-5; no firm D call. This chain's CDR3 is CAISERSDQPQHF. CDR3 nucleotides: TGTGCCATCAGTGAACGGTCGGATCAGCCCCAGCATTTT.